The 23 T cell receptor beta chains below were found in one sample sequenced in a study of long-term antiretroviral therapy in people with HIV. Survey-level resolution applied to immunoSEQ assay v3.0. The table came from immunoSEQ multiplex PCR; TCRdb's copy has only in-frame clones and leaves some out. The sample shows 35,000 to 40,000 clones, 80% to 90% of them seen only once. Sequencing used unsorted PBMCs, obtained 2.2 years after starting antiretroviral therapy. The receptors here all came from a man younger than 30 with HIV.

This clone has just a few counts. Written as DNA, the CDR3 is TGTGCCAGCAGCTTAGCGCTGGCTGGAAGCTCCTACGAGCAGTACTTC. Translated: CASSLALAGSSYEQYF. V is TRBV7-9 and J is TRBJ2-7, with D uncertain. V gave up 0 bases and J gave up 0 bases, with 12 bases separating them. This CDR3 contains 16 residues. In germline, CDR1 is SEHNR, CDR2 FQNEAQ (reference sequence).

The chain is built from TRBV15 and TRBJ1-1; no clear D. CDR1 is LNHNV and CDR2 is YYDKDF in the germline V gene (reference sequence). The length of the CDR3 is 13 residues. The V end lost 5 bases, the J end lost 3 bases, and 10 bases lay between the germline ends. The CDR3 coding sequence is TGTGCCACCAGCCGCATCGGGGACACTGAAGCTTTCTTT. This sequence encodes CATSRIGDTEAFF.

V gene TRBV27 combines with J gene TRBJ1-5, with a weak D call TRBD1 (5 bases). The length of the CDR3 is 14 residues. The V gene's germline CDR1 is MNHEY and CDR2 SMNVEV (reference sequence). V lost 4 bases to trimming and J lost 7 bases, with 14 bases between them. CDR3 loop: CASSSRQGEQPQHF. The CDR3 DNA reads TGTGCCAGCAGTTCCAGGCAGGGTGAGCAGCCCCAGCATTTT.

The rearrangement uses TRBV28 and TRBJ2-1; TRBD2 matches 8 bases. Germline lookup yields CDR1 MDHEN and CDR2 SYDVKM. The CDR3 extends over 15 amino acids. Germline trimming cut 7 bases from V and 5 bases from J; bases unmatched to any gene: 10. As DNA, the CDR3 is TGTGCCAGCACCCCGCCAGCGGGAGTAGACAATGAGCAGTTCTTC. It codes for CASTPPAGVDNEQFF. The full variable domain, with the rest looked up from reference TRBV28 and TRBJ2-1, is DVKVTQSSRYLVKRTGEKVFLECVQDMDHENMFWYRQDPGLGLRLIYFSYDVKMKEKGDIPEGYSVSREKKERFSLILESASTNQTSMYLCASTPPAGVDNEQFFGPGTRLTVL.

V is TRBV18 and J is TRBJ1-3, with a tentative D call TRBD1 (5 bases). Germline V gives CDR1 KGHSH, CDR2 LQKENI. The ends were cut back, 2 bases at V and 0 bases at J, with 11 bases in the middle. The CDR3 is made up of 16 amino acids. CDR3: CASSPTVGTSGNTIYF. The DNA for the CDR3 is TGTGCCAGCTCACCAACGGTAGGGACCTCTGGAAACACCATATATTTT.

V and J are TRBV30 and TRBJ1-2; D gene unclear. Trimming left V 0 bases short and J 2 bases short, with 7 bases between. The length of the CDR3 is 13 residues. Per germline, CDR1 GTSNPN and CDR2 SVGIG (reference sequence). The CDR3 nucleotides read TGTGCCTGGAGTGTAAGGCTCAACTATGGCTACACCTTC. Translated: CAWSVRLNYGYTF.

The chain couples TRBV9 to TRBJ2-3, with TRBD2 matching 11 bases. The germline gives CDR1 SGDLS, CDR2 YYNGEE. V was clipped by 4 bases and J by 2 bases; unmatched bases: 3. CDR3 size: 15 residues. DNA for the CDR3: TGTGCCAGCAGCCTTAGCGGGAGGGACACAGATACGCAGTATTTT. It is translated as CASSLSGRDTDTQYF.

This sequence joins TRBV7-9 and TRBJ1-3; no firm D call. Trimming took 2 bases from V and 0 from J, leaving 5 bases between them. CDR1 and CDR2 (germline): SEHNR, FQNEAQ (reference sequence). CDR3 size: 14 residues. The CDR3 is CASSLSTSGNTIYF. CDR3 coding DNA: TGTGCCAGCAGCTTAAGTACCTCTGGAAACACCATATATTTT. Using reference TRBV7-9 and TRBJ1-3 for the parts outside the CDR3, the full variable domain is DTGVSQNPRHKITKRGQNVTFRCDPISEHNRLYWYRQTLGQGPEFLTYFQNEAQLEKSRLLSDRFSAERPKGSFSTLEIQRTEQGDSAMYLCASSLSTSGNTIYFGEGSWLTVV.

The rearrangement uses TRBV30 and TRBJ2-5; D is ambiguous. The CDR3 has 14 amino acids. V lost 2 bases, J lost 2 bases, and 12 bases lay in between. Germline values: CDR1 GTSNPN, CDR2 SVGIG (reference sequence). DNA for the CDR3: TGTGCCTGGAGTTTCCAGAACCTGCAAGAGACCCAGTACTTC. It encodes CAWSFQNLQETQYF. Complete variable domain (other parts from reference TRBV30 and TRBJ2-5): SQTIHQWPATLVQPVGSPLSLECTVEGTSNPNLYWYRQAAGRGLQLLFYSVGIGQISSEVPQNLSASRPQDRQFILSSKKLLLSDSGFYLCAWSFQNLQETQYFGPGTRLLVL.

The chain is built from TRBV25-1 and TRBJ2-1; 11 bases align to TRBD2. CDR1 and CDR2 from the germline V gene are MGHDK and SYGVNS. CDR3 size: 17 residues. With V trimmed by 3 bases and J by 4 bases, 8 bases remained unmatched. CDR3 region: CASSDGLAGGRYNEQFF. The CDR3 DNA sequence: TGTGCCAGCAGTGATGGGCTAGCGGGAGGACGATACAATGAGCAGTTCTTC.

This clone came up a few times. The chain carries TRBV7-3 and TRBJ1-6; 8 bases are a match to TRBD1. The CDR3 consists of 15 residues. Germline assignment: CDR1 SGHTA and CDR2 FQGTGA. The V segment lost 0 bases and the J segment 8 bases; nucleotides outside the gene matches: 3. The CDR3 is CASSLTTGDYSPLHF. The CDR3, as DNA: TGTGCCAGCAGCTTAACGACAGGGGATTATTCACCCCTCCACTTT.

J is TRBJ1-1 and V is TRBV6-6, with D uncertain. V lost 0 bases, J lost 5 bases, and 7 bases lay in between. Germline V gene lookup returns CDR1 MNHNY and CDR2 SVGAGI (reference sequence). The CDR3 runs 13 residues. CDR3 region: CASSYSGRTEAFF. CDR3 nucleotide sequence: TGTGCCAGCAGTTACTCAGGGCGGACTGAAGCTTTCTTT.

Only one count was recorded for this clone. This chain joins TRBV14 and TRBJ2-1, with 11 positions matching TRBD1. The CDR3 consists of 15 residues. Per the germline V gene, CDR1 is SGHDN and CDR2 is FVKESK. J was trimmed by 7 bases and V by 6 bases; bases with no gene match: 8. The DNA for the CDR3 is TGTGCCAGCAGAAAAGGCGGGACAGGGGGGAATGAGCAGTTCTTC. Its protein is CASRKGGTGGNEQFF.

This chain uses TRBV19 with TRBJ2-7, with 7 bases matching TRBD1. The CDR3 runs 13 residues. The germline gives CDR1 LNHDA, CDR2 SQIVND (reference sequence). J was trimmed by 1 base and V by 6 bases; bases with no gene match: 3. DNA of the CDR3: TGTGCCAGTAGCACGACAGGGTCCTACGAGCAGTACTTC. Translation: CASSTTGSYEQYF.

Here the CDR3 reads CASSVEEGAGTEAFF. CDR3 DNA: TGTGCCAGCAGCGTAGAGGAGGGGGCAGGAACTGAAGCTTTCTTT. The V gene is TRBV9, the J gene TRBJ1-1; 7 bases agree with TRBD1. Looked up from germline, CDR1 is SGDLS and CDR2 is YYNGEE. The CDR3 length is 15 residues. The trim removed 0 bases at V and 5 bases at J, leaving 7 bases unmatched.

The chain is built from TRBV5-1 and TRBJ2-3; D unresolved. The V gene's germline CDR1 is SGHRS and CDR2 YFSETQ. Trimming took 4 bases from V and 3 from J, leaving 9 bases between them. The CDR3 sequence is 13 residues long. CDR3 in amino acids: CASSTTITDTQYF. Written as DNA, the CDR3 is TGCGCCAGCAGCACAACAATTACAGATACGCAGTATTTT.

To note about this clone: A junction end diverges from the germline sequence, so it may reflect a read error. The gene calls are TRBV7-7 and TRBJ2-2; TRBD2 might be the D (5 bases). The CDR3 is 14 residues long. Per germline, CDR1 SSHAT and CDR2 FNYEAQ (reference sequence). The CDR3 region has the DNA TGTGCTAGCAGCCCCACGACCGAGGGCGGGGAGCTGTTTTTT. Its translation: CASSPTTEGGELFF. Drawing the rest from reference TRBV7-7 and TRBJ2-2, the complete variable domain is GAGVSQSPRYKVTKRGQDVTLRCDPISSHATLYWYQQALGQGPEFLTYFNYEAQPDKSGLPSDRFSAERPEGSISTLTIQRTEQRDSAMYRCASSPTTEGGELFFGEGSRLTVL.

The CDR3 loop reads CASSEAHKIYLSYEQYF. CDR3 bases: TGTGCCAGCAGTGAAGCGCATAAGATATACCTCTCCTACGAGCAGTACTTC. This chain connects TRBV6-1 to TRBJ2-7; no definite D call. Germline loops: CDR1 MNHNS, CDR2 SASEGT. V shed 0 bases and J shed 0 bases, with 15 bases lying between them. The CDR3 totals 17 residues.

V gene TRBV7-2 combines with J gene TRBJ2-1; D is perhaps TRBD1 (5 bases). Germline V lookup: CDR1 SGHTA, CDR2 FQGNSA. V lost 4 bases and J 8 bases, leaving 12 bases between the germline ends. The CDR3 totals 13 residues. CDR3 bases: TGTGCCAGCAGCTGGGGCCGATTGGATGAGCAGTTCTTC. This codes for CASSWGRLDEQFF.

Here the CDR3 reads CASSQPAGYEQYF. In nucleotides, the CDR3 is TGTGCCAGCAGCCAACCCGCGGGCTACGAGCAGTACTTC. V is TRBV7-8 and J is TRBJ2-7; a weak D match, TRBD2 (5 bases). This CDR3 region has 13 residues. Looked up from germline, CDR1 is SGHVS and CDR2 is FQNEAQ. Between the trimmed V and J ends, which lost 5 bases and 3 bases, there was a span of 11 bases.

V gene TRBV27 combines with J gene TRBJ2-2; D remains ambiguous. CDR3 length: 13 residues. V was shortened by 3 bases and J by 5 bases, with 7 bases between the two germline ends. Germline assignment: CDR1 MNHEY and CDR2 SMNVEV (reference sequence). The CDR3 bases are TGTGCCAGCAGTTTTATATGGACCGGGGAGCTGTTTTTT. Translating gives CASSFIWTGELFF.

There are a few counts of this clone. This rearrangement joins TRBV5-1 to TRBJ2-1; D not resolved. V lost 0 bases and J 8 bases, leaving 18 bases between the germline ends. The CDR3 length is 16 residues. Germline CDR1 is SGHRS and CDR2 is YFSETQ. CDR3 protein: CASSLEHPGSRDEQFF. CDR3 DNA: TGCGCCAGCAGCTTGGAGCACCCGGGTAGTAGGGATGAGCAGTTCTTC.

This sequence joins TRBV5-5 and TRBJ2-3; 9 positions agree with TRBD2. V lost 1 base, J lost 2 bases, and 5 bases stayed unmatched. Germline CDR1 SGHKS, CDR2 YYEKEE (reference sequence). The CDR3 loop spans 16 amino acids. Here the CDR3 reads CASSLLLAGDTDTQYF. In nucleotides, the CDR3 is TGTGCCAGCAGCTTGTTATTAGCGGGAGACACAGATACGCAGTATTTT.